These 7 T cell receptor beta chains came from one sample sequenced in a study of beta chain features in type 1 diabetes. As every portion of the isolated RNA was reverse transcribed, the sequencing read expressed TCRB transcripts. TCRdb's table, derived via immunoSEQ multiplex PCR, lists solely in-frame clones and lacks some. The sample carries around 430,000 clones, approximately 28% recorded once. The sequencing sample was made of naive CD4+ T cells from blood. Receptors originate from a man younger than 35 in good health.

In its sample, this clone was seen a few times. V usage is TRBV6-5 and J usage is TRBJ2-4, with D tentatively TRBD2 (6 bases). CDR1 is MNHEY and CDR2 is SVGAGI in the germline V gene. The CDR3 runs to 16 residues. Trimming took off 3 bases at V and 0 bases at J, with 12 bases between the two ends. The CDR3 spells CASSYRGELAKNIQYF. For the CDR3, the DNA is TGTGCCAGCAGTTATCGCGGGGAACTAGCCAAAAACATTCAGTACTTC.

This clone came up a few times. The gene calls are TRBV7-2 and TRBJ2-1, with TRBD2 as a possible D gene (6 bases). The CDR3 has 15 amino acids. Trimming took off 4 bases at V and 5 bases at J, with 15 bases between the two ends. CDR1 is SGHTA and CDR2 is FQGNSA in the germline V gene. CDR3 residues: CASSSGLLKNNEQFF. DNA for the CDR3: TGTGCCAGCAGCTCGGGACTCTTGAAAAACAATGAGCAGTTCTTC. Full variable domain (missing parts from reference TRBV7-2 and TRBJ2-1): GAGVSQSPSNKVTEKGKDVELRCDPISGHTALYWYRQSLGQGLEFLIYFQGNSAPDKSGLPSDRFSAERTGGSVSTLTIQRTQQEDSAVYLCASSSGLLKNNEQFFGPGTRLTVL.

About this clone itself: The sample holds other DNA sequences that translate to the same CDR3. The chain joins TRBV20-1 to TRBJ2-3; the D is unclear. The CDR3 runs 10 residues. The germline V gene has CDR1 DFQATT and CDR2 SNEGSKA (reference sequence). The germline V and J ends were trimmed by 3 bases and 5 bases, with 3 bases remaining between them. The CDR3 coding sequence is TGCAGTGCTAGTCAAGATACGCAGTATTTT. Amino acid sequence: CSASQDTQYF.

The chain is built from TRBV15 and TRBJ2-3; D gene uncertain. CDR1 and CDR2 (germline): LNHNV, YYDKDF (reference sequence). The CDR3 has 15 residues. V was trimmed by 5 bases and J by 0 bases, leaving 12 bases between them. For the CDR3, the DNA is TGTGCCACCAGCCTCCGTAAATATAGCACAGATACGCAGTATTTT. Translated: CATSLRKYSTDTQYF.

The genes are TRBV29-1 and TRBJ2-1; TRBD2 agrees at 10 bases. CDR3 length: 13 amino acids. Trimming removed 6 bases from V and 10 bases from J; junction bases left unmatched: 9. Germline CDR1 SQVTM, CDR2 ANQGSEA. CDR3 sequence (DNA): TGCAGCGTCGCTAGCGGGAGCCGTTGGGAGCAGTTCTTC. It translates to CSVASGSRWEQFF.

The chain joins TRBV20-1 to TRBJ2-7; 7 bases map to TRBD2. CDR1 and CDR2 from the germline V gene are DFQATT and SNEGSKA (reference sequence). CDR3 length: 11 amino acids. Germline trimming cut 3 bases from V and 6 bases from J; bases unmatched to any gene: 2. The CDR3 loop is CSASGGGEQYF. For the CDR3, the DNA is TGCAGTGCTAGTGGCGGGGGCGAGCAGTACTTC.

The V gene is TRBV7-2, the J gene TRBJ1-4, with TRBD1 identical over 7 bases. Germline V lookup: CDR1 SGHTA, CDR2 FQGNSA. Unmatched junction bases numbered 9, after V lost 4 bases and J lost 7 bases. The CDR3 is 15 residues long. For the CDR3, the DNA is TGTGCCAGCAGCTCCCGACAGGGACAGAGTGAAAAACTGTTTTTT. Protein sequence: CASSSRQGQSEKLFF.